This T cell receptor beta chain was profiled in a study of regulatory T cells in long-lasting Graves disease. TCR beta libraries were built with iRepertoire HTBI primers and Arm-PCR of CDR3 regions. MiXCR was run by TCRdb on the multiplex PCR reads, yielding one entry per CDR3 protein. The data hold a few hundred thousand distinct CDR3 sequences, with roughly 21% observed a single time. V was pared by 5 bases and J by 5 bases, with 21 bases between. The CDR3 is made up of 16 amino acids. Germline CDR1 is SGHVS and CDR2 is FQNEAQ. Specified time point: persistent/refractory GD, antithyroid drugs over 5 years with positive TRAb. Generation of the TCR library employed RNA extracted from PBMCs. This clonotype was observed a handful of times.

The V and J genes are TRBV7-8 and TRBJ2-5; tentatively, D is TRBD1 (6 bases). Sample: peripheral blood mononuclear cells (PBMCs), taken when the disease was refractory, from a patient treated with antithyroid drugs. The sequence was collected from a female donor with Graves disease. The CDR3 DNA sequence: TGTGCCAGCAGCCACATACAGGGTGGAGGCGGGGAGACCCAGTACTTC. This sequence encodes CASSHIQGGGGETQYF.